These T cell receptor beta chains were read from a single sample in a study of blood T cell repertoires in COVID-19. The data were produced by immunoSEQ multiplex PCR, yet TCRdb's version contains in-frame clones alone and is incomplete. The sample holds about 360,000 clones, around 80% seen once. Sequencing was done on a sample of peripheral blood. These receptors were obtained from a man aged 25-45 years with active or convalescent COVID-19. CDR3s include the opening cysteine and the closing phenylalanine or tryptophan. A D gene is named only where the DNA matches it firmly. Size is stated for part of the rows, as once, few or many counts, or as a class when the clone is expanded.

clone_size j_call v_call d_call cdr3_nt cdr3_aa
few TRBJ2-1 TRBV6-2/TRBV6-3 . TGTGCCAGCAGTTACTCAGTAAGGGGAAATGAGCAGTTCTTC CASSYSVRGNEQFF
few TRBJ2-1 TRBV7-2 . TGTGCCAGCAGCTTGGGTTCTGGGGGGGCCTGGTCCTACAATGAGCAGTTCTTC CASSLGSGGAWSYNEQFF
. TRBJ1-1 TRBV19 . TGTGCCAGTAGTATAGTACAGCCCCAAGCTGAAGCTTTCTTT CASSIVQPQAEAFF
. TRBJ1-2 TRBV14 TRBD1 TGTGCCAGCAGCCAAGGCCCCTCGGACAGGATTAGCGGCTACACCTTC CASSQGPSDRISGYTF
few TRBJ2-3 TRBV4-1 TRBD1 TGCGCCAGCAGCCAAGATGAGGGGGCCCGAGGTACGCAGTATTTT CASSQDEGARGTQYF
. TRBJ1-5 TRBV24-1 . TGTGCCACCAGTGATTCCCTAGATCAGCCCCAGCATTTT CATSDSLDQPQHF
. TRBJ2-3 TRBV4-3 . TGCGCCAGCAGCCAACTGGGGGGGCGTAGCACAGATACGCAGTATTTT CASSQLGGRSTDTQYF
. TRBJ2-2 TRBV11-2 TRBD1 TGTGCCAGCAGCCGGGACAGGGGAAACCATAACACCGGGGAGCTGTTTTTT CASSRDRGNHNTGELFF
. TRBJ1-1 TRBV12-5 TRBD1 TGTGCTAGTGGTCTTAGGACAGGGATGAACACTGAAGCTTTCTTT CASGLRTGMNTEAFF
. TRBJ2-1 TRBV28 TRBD2 TGTGCCAGCAGTTTTCGAGCAGGGAGGGATGAGCAGTTCTTC CASSFRAGRDEQFF
. TRBJ2-1 TRBV29-1 . TGCAGCGTTGAAGCCTTCAGGGGAAAATACAATGAGCAGTTCTTC CSVEAFRGKYNEQFF
. TRBJ2-3 TRBV3-1/TRBV3-2 TRBD2 TGTGCCAGCAGCCAGGGTCTAGCGGGCACAGATACGCAGTATTTT CASSQGLAGTDTQYF
. TRBJ1-1 TRBV30 TRBD1 TGTGCCTGGAGTAAAGGACAGGGGAACACTGAAGCTTTCTTT CAWSKGQGNTEAFF
. TRBJ2-7 TRBV7-2 . TGTGCCAGCAGCGAAGGCCAGGGGTATGGTGAGCAGTACTTC CASSEGQGYGEQYF
. TRBJ1-6 TRBV3-1/TRBV3-2 . TGTGCCAGCAGCCAAAGACATTCAGATAAGCTCCTCCACTTT CASSQRHSDKLLHF
few TRBJ2-3 TRBV30 . TGTGCCTGGAGTGTTGGGCTAAGCACAGATACGCAGTATTTT CAWSVGLSTDTQYF
few TRBJ2-7 TRBV4-1 TRBD1 TGCGCCAGCAGCCAACTTCCGGGACAGGGGTACGAGCAGTACTTC CASSQLPGQGYEQYF
. TRBJ2-5 TRBV7-2 . TGTGCCAGCAGAGGGGACTTCTCAGAGACCCAGTACTTC CASRGDFSETQYF
. TRBJ2-5 TRBV4-1 . TGCGCCAGCAGCCAAGGTAACAGGAGCATAGAGACCCAGTACTTC CASSQGNRSIETQYF
once TRBJ1-1 TRBV24-1 . TGTGCCACCAGTGACCGTGACGCGATTGGGGGGACTTTCTTT CATSDRDAIGGTFF
once TRBJ2-5 TRBV4-2 . TGTGCCAGCAGCCCAGGGTCGGGGGGCCAGGAGACCCAGTACTTC CASSPGSGGQETQYF
. TRBJ1-3 TRBV5-4 . TGTGCCAGCAGCTTCCCCGACTCAAGAGACACCATATATTTT CASSFPDSRDTIYF
. TRBJ1-2 TRBV7-3 . TGTGCCAGCAGCTTTGGCGGGGGCTATGGCTACACCTTC CASSFGGGYGYTF
. TRBJ2-1 TRBV6-2/TRBV6-3 TRBD2 TGTGCCAGCAGCCAAATCTCCCTAGCGGAATACAATGAGCAGTTCTTC CASSQISLAEYNEQFF
. TRBJ2-1 TRBV13 TRBD2 TGTGCCAGCAGTACCGGGACTAGCGGGATAAAGGAGCAGTTCTTC CASSTGTSGIKEQFF
. TRBJ2-3 TRBV19 TRBD2 TGTGCCAGTACGAGCGGGGGAAGGGATACGCAGTATTTT CASTSGGRDTQYF
. TRBJ2-2 TRBV28 . TGTGCCAGCAGTTTATGGAGCGGGGAGCTGTTTTTT CASSLWSGELFF
. TRBJ2-7 TRBV24-1 TRBD2 TGTGCCACCAGTGACTCCTCCGGGGGGAACGAGCAGTACTTC CATSDSSGGNEQYF
. TRBJ1-1 TRBV6-5 TRBD1 TGTGCCACCAGGGGGCGCGGGGGCACTGAAGCTTTCTTT CATRGRGGTEAFF
. TRBJ2-1 TRBV6-2/TRBV6-3 TRBD2 TGTGCCAGCAGTTACGGAGCGGGAGTCTTTTACAATGAGCAGTTCTTC CASSYGAGVFYNEQFF
. TRBJ2-7 TRBV11-3 TRBD1 TGTGCCAGCAGCTTCGGACAGGGGCCTAACGAGCAGTACTTC CASSFGQGPNEQYF
. TRBJ2-5 TRBV10-3 TRBD2 TGTGCCATTAAGCGGGAGGGCCAAGAGACCCAGTACTTC CAIKREGQETQYF
. TRBJ2-3 TRBV12-3/TRBV12-4 TRBD1 TGTGCCAGCAGTCGACAGGGACCGCAGTATTTT CASSRQGPQYF
. TRBJ2-1 TRBV28 . TGTGCCAGCAGTCAGTCGGAGTGGGTCCCCAATGAGCAGTTCTTC CASSQSEWVPNEQFF
. TRBJ2-7 TRBV7-2 TRBD2 TGTGCCAGCAGCTTAGGGCTTGTGCGGGAGGCGTACTTC CASSLGLVREAYF
. TRBJ1-1 TRBV29-1 . TGCAGCGTTCTTCACGGTTTTTGGGCTTTCTTT CSVLHGFWAFF